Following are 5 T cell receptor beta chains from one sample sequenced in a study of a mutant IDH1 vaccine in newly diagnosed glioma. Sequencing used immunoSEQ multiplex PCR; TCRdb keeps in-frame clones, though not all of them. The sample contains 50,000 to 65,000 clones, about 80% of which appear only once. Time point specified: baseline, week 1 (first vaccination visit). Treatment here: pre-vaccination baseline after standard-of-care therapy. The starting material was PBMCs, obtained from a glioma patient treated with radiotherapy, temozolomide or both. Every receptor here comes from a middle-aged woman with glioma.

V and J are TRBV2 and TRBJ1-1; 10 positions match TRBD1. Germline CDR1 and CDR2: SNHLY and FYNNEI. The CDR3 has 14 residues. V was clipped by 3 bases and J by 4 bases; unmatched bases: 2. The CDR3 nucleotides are TGTGCCAGCAGTGAGGGACAGGGGTTCACTGAAGCTTTCTTT. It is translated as CASSEGQGFTEAFF. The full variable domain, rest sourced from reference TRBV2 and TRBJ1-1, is EPEVTQTPSHQVTQMGQEVILRCVPISNHLYFYWYRQILGQKVEFLVSFYNNEISEKSEIFDDQFSVERPDGSNFTLKIRSTKLEDSAMYFCASSEGQGFTEAFFGQGTRLTVV.

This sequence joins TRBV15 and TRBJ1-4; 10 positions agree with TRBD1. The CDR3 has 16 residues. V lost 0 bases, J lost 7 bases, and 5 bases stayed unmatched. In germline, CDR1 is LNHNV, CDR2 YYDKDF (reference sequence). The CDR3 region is CATSRDPRTGGEKLFF. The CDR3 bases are TGTGCCACCAGCAGAGATCCTCGGACAGGGGGTGAAAAACTGTTTTTT.

CDR3 DNA: TGTGCCAGCAGTCGAGGACTAGCGGGCCGCGGCCAGTACTTC. It encodes CASSRGLAGRGQYF. The rearrangement links TRBV6-5 to TRBJ2-7; 11 bases fit TRBD2. The CDR3 contains 14 residues. The V and J ends lost 5 bases and 10 bases, in that order; junction bases with no gene match: 10. CDR1 and CDR2 from the germline V gene are MNHEY and SVGAGI.

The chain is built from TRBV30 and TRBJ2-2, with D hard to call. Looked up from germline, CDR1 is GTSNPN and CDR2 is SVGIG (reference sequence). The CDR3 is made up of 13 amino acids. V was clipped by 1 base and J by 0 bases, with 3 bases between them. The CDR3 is CAWSDTNTGELFF. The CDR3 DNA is TGTGCCTGGAGTGACACGAACACCGGGGAGCTGTTTTTT.

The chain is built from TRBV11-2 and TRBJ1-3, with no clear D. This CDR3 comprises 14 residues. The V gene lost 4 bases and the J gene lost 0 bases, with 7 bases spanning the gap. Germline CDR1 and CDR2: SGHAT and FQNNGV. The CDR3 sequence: CASSSPGSGNTIYF. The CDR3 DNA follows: TGTGCCAGCAGCTCCCCGGGCTCTGGAAACACCATATATTTT.